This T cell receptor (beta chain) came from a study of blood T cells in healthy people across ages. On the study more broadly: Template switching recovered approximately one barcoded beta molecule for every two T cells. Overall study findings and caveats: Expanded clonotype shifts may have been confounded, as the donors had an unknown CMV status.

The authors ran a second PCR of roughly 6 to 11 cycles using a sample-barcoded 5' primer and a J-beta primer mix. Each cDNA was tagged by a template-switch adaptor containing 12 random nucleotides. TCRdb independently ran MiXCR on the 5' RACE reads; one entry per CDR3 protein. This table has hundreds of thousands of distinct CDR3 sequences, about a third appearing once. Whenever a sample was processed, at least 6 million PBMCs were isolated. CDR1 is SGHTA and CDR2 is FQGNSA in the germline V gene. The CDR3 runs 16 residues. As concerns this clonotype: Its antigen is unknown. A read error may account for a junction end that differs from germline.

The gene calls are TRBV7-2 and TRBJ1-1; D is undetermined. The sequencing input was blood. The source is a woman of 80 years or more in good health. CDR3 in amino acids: CAGSLARRTPGTEAFF. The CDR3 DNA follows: TGTGCCGGCAGCTTAGCGAGGAGGACCCCGGGTACTGAAGCTTTCTTT.